The 15 T cell receptor beta chains below all came from one sample that was sequenced in a study of blood T cell repertoires in COVID-19. Assay: immunoSEQ multiplex PCR; the TCRdb copy retains only in-frame clones and omits some. Seen here are 60,000 to 70,000 clones, roughly nine tenths observed once, and the top ten hold 3.5% to 4.5%. Sequencing used peripheral blood. These receptors were collected from a man aged 50 to 60 with active COVID-19.

This chain joins TRBV7-3 and TRBJ1-6; no reliable D call. CDR1 is SGHTA and CDR2 is FQGTGA in the germline V gene. V was clipped by 4 bases and J by 10 bases, with 11 bases between them. The CDR3 has 13 amino acids. CDR3 DNA sequence: TGTGCCAGCAGCTCCGTTGAACGGTCACCCCTCCACTTT. Translating it yields CASSSVERSPLHF. The full variable domain, its missing parts supplied by reference TRBV7-3 and TRBJ1-6, is GAGVSQTPSNKVTEKGKYVELRCDPISGHTALYWYRQSLGQGPEFLIYFQGTGAADDSGLPNDRFFAVRPEGSVSTLKIQRTERGDSAVYLCASSSVERSPLHFGNGTRLTVT.

The chain couples TRBV23-1 to TRBJ2-3; 14 positions agree with TRBD2. TRBV23-1 is sorted into the ORF group, with uncertain function. Germline trimming cut 4 bases from V and 8 bases from J; bases unmatched to any gene: 17. This CDR3 region has 19 residues. CDR3 sequence: CASSRFDRLAGGPFCTQYF. CDR3 nucleotide sequence: TGCGCCAGCAGTCGCTTCGATAGACTAGCGGGAGGGCCCTTTTGTACGCAGTATTTT.

In its sample, this clone was seen once. The CDR3 DNA sequence: TGTGCCAGCAGCTTTAGCGGGACAGGGGGAAACACCATATATTTT. This encodes CASSFSGTGGNTIYF. V is TRBV7-8 and J is TRBJ1-3; the match to TRBD1 covers 9 bases. The V gene's germline CDR1 is SGHVS and CDR2 FQNEAQ. V dropped 3 bases and J dropped 4; count of bases not matched to a gene: 4. The CDR3 runs to 15 residues. The variable domain in full, with the rest retrieved from reference TRBV7-8 and TRBJ1-3, is GAGVSQSPRYKVAKRGQDVALRCDPISGHVSLFWYQQALGQGPEFLTYFQNEAQLDKSGLPSDRFFAERPEGSVSTLKIQRTQQEDSAVYLCASSFSGTGGNTIYFGEGSWLTVV.

The chain recombines TRBV21-1 with TRBJ2-5; TRBD1, the table's D call, was not compared with the DNA. TRBV21-1 is a pseudogene locus. The CDR3 runs 17 residues. The CDR3 bases are TGTGCCAGCAGCAAAGGGGGGGACAGGGGGCATCAAGAGACCCAGTACTTC. It yields the protein CASSKGGDRGHQETQYF.

The V call is TRBV19, the J call TRBJ2-1; 12 bases are a match to TRBD1. This CDR3 comprises 15 residues. J lost 5 bases, V lost 8 bases, and 7 bases had no gene match. Germline V gene sequence: CDR1 LNHDA, CDR2 SQIVND (reference sequence). As DNA, the CDR3 is TGTGCCAGTCACACCGGGACAGGGGGCAACAATGAGCAGTTCTTC. Translating gives CASHTGTGGNNEQFF.

V usage is TRBV18 and J usage is TRBJ1-2, with TRBD1 as a possible D gene (5 bases). Germline CDR1 is KGHSH and CDR2 is LQKENI. V was pared by 3 bases and J by 1 base, with 21 bases between. The CDR3 has 18 amino acids. The CDR3 sequence: CASSPSPRTTWVNYGYTF. The CDR3 DNA sequence: TGTGCCAGCTCACCGAGCCCCAGGACAACATGGGTTAACTATGGCTACACCTTC.

The rearrangement links TRBV6-1 to TRBJ2-3, with 8 bases identical to TRBD1. The CDR3 has 15 amino acids. J lost 0 bases, V lost 1 base, and 0 bases had no gene match. The germline V gene encodes CDR1 MNHNS and CDR2 SASEGT. The CDR3 here is CASSEGTGSTDTQYF. The CDR3 DNA reads TGTGCCAGCAGTGAAGGGACAGGGAGCACAGATACGCAGTATTTT.

The chain couples TRBV15 to TRBJ2-3, with D possibly matching TRBD1 (6 bases). With 0 bases removed from V and 1 base from J, the gap between germline ends came to 11 bases. CDR3 length equals 16 residues. Germline CDR1 reads LNHNV; CDR2 reads YYDKDF (reference sequence). CDR3 protein: CATSRDRGTGTDTQYF. DNA for the CDR3: TGTGCCACCAGCAGAGATAGGGGGACGGGCACAGATACGCAGTATTTT.

This chain uses TRBV4-2 with TRBJ2-7; 9 nucleotides line up with TRBD1. The V gene's germline CDR1 is LGHNA and CDR2 YNFKEQ. Losses at the gene ends were 1 base for V and 3 bases for J; bases not matched to a gene: 4. The CDR3 extends over 15 amino acids. This CDR3 reads CASSQVKGQGYEQYF. In DNA, the CDR3 is TGTGCCAGCAGCCAAGTTAAGGGACAGGGCTACGAGCAGTACTTC.

The V call is TRBV11-1, the J call TRBJ2-1; 7 nucleotides line up with TRBD2. Trimming cost V 2 bases and J 3 bases; bases outside gene matches: 7. Germline V lookup: CDR1 SGHAT, CDR2 FQDESV (reference sequence). The CDR3 has 16 amino acids. The CDR3 coding sequence is TGTGCCAGCAGCTTACTCGGGAGCGGGGTCTACAATGAGCAGTTCTTC. Its protein is CASSLLGSGVYNEQFF.

The gene calls are TRBV15 and TRBJ2-7; 12 nucleotides line up with TRBD1. Germline CDR1 reads LNHNV; CDR2 reads YYDKDF (reference sequence). This CDR3 has 14 residues. J lost 7 bases, V lost 3 bases, and 4 bases had no gene match. In DNA, the CDR3 is TGTGCCACCAGCAGGTGGGACAGGGGGCTTGAGCAGTACTTC. Amino acids: CATSRWDRGLEQYF.

The J gene is TRBJ1-2, the V gene TRBV30, with TRBD1 matching 9 bases. V trimming: 0 bases; J trimming: 1 base; junction bases outside the gene matches: 3. CDR3 length: 15 residues. The germline V gene has CDR1 GTSNPN and CDR2 SVGIG (reference sequence). The CDR3 DNA is TGTGCCTGGAGTGTGACGGGACAGGGTAACTATGGCTACACCTTC. Encoded protein: CAWSVTGQGNYGYTF.

This clone showed up just a few times. The chain uses TRBV5-6 and TRBJ2-3; 7 bases fit TRBD1. V dropped 2 bases and J dropped 2; count of bases not matched to a gene: 5. The CDR3 consists of 15 residues. Germline V gene lookup returns CDR1 SGHDT and CDR2 YYEEEE. CDR3 coding DNA: TGTGCCAGCAGCTTCCAGGGGGTGAACACAGATACGCAGTATTTT. It encodes CASSFQGVNTDTQYF. Complete variable domain (other parts from reference TRBV5-6 and TRBJ2-3): DAGVTQSPTHLIKTRGQQVTLRCSPKSGHDTVSWYQQALGQGPQFIFQYYEEEERQRGNFPDRFSGHQFPNYSSELNVNALLLGDSALYLCASSFQGVNTDTQYFGPGTRLTVL.

The V gene is TRBV2, the J gene TRBJ1-2, with a possible D match to TRBD1 (5 bases). V lost 5 bases to trimming and J lost 1 base, with 8 bases between them. CDR3 length equals 13 residues. The germline gives CDR1 SNHLY, CDR2 FYNNEI. CDR3 DNA sequence: TGTGCCAGCAGTACACAGGTTAACTATGGCTACACCTTC. Encoded protein: CASSTQVNYGYTF.

This rearrangement joins TRBV29-1 to TRBJ2-2; TRBD2 matches at 9 bases. This CDR3 is built from 16 residues. CDR1 and CDR2 (germline): SQVTM, ANQGSEA. The V gene end was trimmed by 5 bases and the J gene end by 4 bases; junction bases not matched to a gene: 11. DNA for the CDR3: TGCAGCGTTTCCATTGGGCGGGGGGGCCTCACCGGGGAGCTGTTTTTT. Translated: CSVSIGRGGLTGELFF.